Included here is one T cell receptor (beta chain) sequence, with context. Its specificity is not known. This sample was taken from a study of cytomegalovirus exposure and HLA in healthy donors. Amplification used 60 Vbeta primers and 13 Jbeta primers. Sequenced by immunoSEQ multiplex PCR; TCRdb stores in-frame clones only, minus some. The table records approximately 150,000 clones, 65% to 90% of them present only once. This CDR3 has 12 residues. V was shortened by 10 bases and J by 2 bases, with 12 bases between the two germline ends. Looked up from germline, CDR1 is ENHRY and CDR2 is SYGVKD. Findings and limits, study-wide: Later analysis suggested links between common viral pathogens and several top significant clusters. Analysis was carried out at a later point, and it linked a missense DCLRE1C variant to TCR beta V- and J-gene trimming.

The receptor was derived from a male donor in good health and CMV-seronegative. The specimen was PBMCs. The gene calls are TRBV10-3 and TRBJ2-7; D possibly uses TRBD1 or TRBD2 (7 bases each). Here the CDR3 reads CATRGGTYEQYF. The CDR3 bases are TGTGCCACCAGGGGGGGAACCTACGAGCAGTACTTC.